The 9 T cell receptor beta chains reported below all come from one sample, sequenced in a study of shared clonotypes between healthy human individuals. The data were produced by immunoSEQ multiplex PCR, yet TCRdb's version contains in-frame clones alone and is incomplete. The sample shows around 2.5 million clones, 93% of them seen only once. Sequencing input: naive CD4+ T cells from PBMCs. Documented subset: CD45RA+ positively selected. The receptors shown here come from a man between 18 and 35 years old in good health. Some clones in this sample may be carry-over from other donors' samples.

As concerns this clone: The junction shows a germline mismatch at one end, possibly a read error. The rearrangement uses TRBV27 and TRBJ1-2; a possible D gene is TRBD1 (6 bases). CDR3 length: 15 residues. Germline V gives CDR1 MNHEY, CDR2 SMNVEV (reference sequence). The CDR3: CASGFPGGVNYGYTF. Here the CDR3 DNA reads TGTGCCAGCGGTTTTCCCGGGGGCGTTAACTATGGCTACACCTTC.

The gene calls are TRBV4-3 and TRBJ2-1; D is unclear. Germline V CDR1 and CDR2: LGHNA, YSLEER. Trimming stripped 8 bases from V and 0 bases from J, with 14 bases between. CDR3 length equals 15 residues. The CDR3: CASGPALSSYNEQFF. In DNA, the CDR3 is TGCGCCAGCGGTCCAGCGCTTAGCTCCTACAATGAGCAGTTCTTC.

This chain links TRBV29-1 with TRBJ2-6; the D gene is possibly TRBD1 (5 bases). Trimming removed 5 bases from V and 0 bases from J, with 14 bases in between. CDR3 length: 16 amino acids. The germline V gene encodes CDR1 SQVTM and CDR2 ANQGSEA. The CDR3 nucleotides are TGCAGCGTTCCGAAGCAGGGAAGCTCTGGGGCCAACGTCCTGACTTTC. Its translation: CSVPKQGSSGANVLTF.

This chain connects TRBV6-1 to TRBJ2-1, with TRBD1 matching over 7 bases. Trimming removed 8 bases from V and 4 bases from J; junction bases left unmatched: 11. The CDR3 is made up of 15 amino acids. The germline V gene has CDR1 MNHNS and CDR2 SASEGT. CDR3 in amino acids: CASGKIGTVYNEQFF. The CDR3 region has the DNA TGTGCCAGCGGGAAGATCGGGACAGTATACAATGAGCAGTTCTTC.

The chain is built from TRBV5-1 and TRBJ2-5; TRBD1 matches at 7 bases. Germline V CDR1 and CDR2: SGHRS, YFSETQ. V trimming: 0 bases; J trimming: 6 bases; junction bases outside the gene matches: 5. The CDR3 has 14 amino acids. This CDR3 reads CASSLEGGQKTQYF. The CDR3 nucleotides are TGCGCCAGCAGCTTGGAAGGGGGCCAGAAGACCCAGTACTTC.

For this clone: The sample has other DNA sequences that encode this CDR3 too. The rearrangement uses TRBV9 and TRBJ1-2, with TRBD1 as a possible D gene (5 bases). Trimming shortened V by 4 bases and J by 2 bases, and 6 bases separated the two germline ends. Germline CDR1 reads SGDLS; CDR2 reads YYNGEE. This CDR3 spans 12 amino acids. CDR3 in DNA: TGTGCCAGCAGCCGGGGGAACTATGGCTACACCTTC. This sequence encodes CASSRGNYGYTF.

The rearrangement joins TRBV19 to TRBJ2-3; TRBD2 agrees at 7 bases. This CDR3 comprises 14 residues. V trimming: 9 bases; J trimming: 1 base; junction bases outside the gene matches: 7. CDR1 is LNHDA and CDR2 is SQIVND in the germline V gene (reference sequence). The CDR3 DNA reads TGTGCCAGCAGAGCGGGGAGGGGCACAGATACGCAGTATTTT. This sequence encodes CASRAGRGTDTQYF.

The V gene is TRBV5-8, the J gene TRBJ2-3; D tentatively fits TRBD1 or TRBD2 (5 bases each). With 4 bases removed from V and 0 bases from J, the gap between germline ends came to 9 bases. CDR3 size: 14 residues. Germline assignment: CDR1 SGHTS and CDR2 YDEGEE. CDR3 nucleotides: TGTGCCAGCAGCGGGACGGTTAGCACAGATACGCAGTATTTT. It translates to CASSGTVSTDTQYF.

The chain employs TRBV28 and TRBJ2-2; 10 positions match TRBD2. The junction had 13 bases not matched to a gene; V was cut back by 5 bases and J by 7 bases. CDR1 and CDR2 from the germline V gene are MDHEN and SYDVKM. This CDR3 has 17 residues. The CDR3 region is CASSPSRPGLALGELFF. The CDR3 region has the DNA TGTGCCAGCAGTCCCTCCAGGCCGGGACTAGCGCTCGGGGAGCTGTTTTTT.